Following are 17 T cell receptor beta chains from one sample sequenced in a study of T-cell memory formation after mild COVID-19. TCRdb independently ran MiXCR on the 5' RACE reads; one entry per CDR3 protein. The sample lists 450,000 to 700,000 distinct CDR3 sequences, around 17% seen once, with approximately 12% in the top ten. Sequencing input: PBMCs or a T cell subset sorted from them (not recorded which). All receptors come from an adult woman who had mild COVID-19 (a few samples of this study predate the infection). Cell type and time point are not known.

The V and J genes are TRBV12-3 or TRBV12-4 and TRBJ2-2, with 7 nucleotides matching TRBD2. Trimming cost V 4 bases and J 5 bases; bases outside gene matches: 4. The CDR3 is 14 residues long. This CDR3 reads CASSSREATGELFF. DNA of the CDR3: TGTGCCAGCAGTTCCCGGGAGGCAACCGGGGAGCTGTTTTTT.

The V and J genes are TRBV7-6 and TRBJ2-3, with 13 bases matching TRBD2. The CDR3 contains 17 residues. V gave up 1 base and J gave up 3 bases; unmatched junction bases: 4. The germline V gene encodes CDR1 SGHVS and CDR2 FNYEAQ. This CDR3 reads CASSLGLAGGTTDTQYF. As DNA, the CDR3 is TGTGCCAGCAGCTTAGGACTAGCGGGAGGAACGACAGATACGCAGTATTTT.

The V gene is TRBV12-3 or TRBV12-4, the J gene TRBJ2-3; 11 bases match TRBD2. This CDR3 has 16 residues. V was clipped by 5 bases and J by 1 base; unmatched bases: 5. CDR3 sequence (DNA): TGTGCCAGCAGTCGCGCGGGACTAGCGGGCACAGATACGCAGTATTTT. It translates to CASSRAGLAGTDTQYF.

This clonotype was seen only a few times. The CDR3 DNA is TGTGCCAGCAAGAGGGACACAGCCTACGAGCAGTACTTC. Translation gives CASKRDTAYEQYF. V gene TRBV25-1 combines with J gene TRBJ2-7; tentatively, D is TRBD1 (6 bases). This CDR3 has 13 amino acids. Looked up from germline, CDR1 is MGHDK and CDR2 is SYGVNS. V was cut by 7 bases and J by 2 bases, with 12 bases left in between.

The chain couples TRBV6-5 to TRBJ1-2; no clear D gene. Germline loops: CDR1 MNHEY, CDR2 SVGAGI. Trimming shortened V by 5 bases and J by 8 bases, and 15 bases separated the two germline ends. The CDR3 is 13 residues long. CDR3 loop: CASSRSALSGYTF. CDR3 nucleotides: TGTGCCAGCAGTCGATCAGCCCTTTCAGGCTACACCTTC.

The chain couples TRBV13 to TRBJ1-1, with D possibly matching TRBD1 (6 bases). The V gene lost 1 base and the J gene lost 3 bases, with 12 bases spanning the gap. This CDR3 comprises 15 residues. Germline CDR1 PRHDT, CDR2 FYEKMQ (reference sequence). CDR3 sequence: CASSLAPDSDTEAFF. CDR3 DNA: TGTGCCAGCAGCTTAGCGCCGGACAGTGACACTGAAGCTTTCTTT.

This clonotype was seen more than once but under ten times. The chain combines TRBV7-2 with TRBJ2-1; 8 bases match TRBD2. The CDR3 loop spans 12 amino acids. The trim removed 4 bases at V and 10 bases at J, leaving 3 bases unmatched. Germline CDR1 and CDR2: SGHTA and FQGNSA. In DNA, the CDR3 is TGTGCCAGCAGCTCCATAGCGGGAGAGCAGTTCTTC. This encodes CASSSIAGEQFF.

The V call is TRBV7-9, the J call TRBJ2-3, with 11 bases that match TRBD2. J lost 2 bases, V lost 7 bases, and 11 bases had no gene match. The CDR3 sequence is 17 residues long. Germline CDR1 and CDR2: SEHNR and FQNEAQ (reference sequence). The CDR3 region has the DNA TGTGCCAGCAAGGGAGGGGCTAGCGGGGGGCACACAGATACGCAGTATTTT. Protein: CASKGGASGGHTDTQYF.

This clonotype has just a few counts. The chain links TRBV20-1 to TRBJ2-3, with D perhaps TRBD2 (6 bases). The germline gives CDR1 DFQATT, CDR2 SNEGSKA (reference sequence). The CDR3 is 15 amino acids. Trimming shortened V by 5 bases and J by 2 bases, and 17 bases separated the two germline ends. Here the CDR3 DNA reads TGCAGTGCTGTAGCGAGCAGCGGGTACACAGATACGCAGTATTTT. Translating gives CSAVASSGYTDTQYF.

The genes are TRBV7-9 and TRBJ1-1, with D maybe TRBD1 (6 bases). Trimming took 4 bases from V and 4 from J, leaving 22 bases between them. There are 17 residues in the CDR3. Germline V gene data show CDR1 as SEHNR and CDR2 as FQNEAQ (reference sequence). The DNA for the CDR3 is TGTGCCAGCAGCTCACCGGGGGGGCTAAGGGACCCCACTGAAGCTTTCTTT. It translates to CASSSPGGLRDPTEAFF. Drawing the rest from reference TRBV7-9 and TRBJ1-1, the complete variable domain is DTGVSQNPRHKITKRGQNVTFRCDPISEHNRLYWYRQTLGQGPEFLTYFQNEAQLEKSRLLSDRFSAERPKGSFSTLEIQRTEQGDSAMYLCASSSPGGLRDPTEAFFGQGTRLTVV.

In its sample, this clonotype was seen a few times. V is TRBV7-8 and J is TRBJ2-1; D possibly corresponds to TRBD1 (6 bases). The CDR3 extends over 14 amino acids. CDR1 is SGHVS, CDR2 FQNEAQ, per germline. V lost 4 bases and J lost 6, with 13 bases in between. This CDR3 reads CASSYRVGGNEQFF. CDR3 DNA sequence: TGTGCCAGCAGCTACAGGGTTGGAGGCAATGAGCAGTTCTTC.

The chain recombines TRBV7-2 with TRBJ2-5; 14 positions match TRBD2. Germline trimming cut 3 bases from V and 6 bases from J; bases unmatched to any gene: 6. The V gene's germline CDR1 is SGHTA and CDR2 FQGNSA. CDR3 length: 16 residues. The CDR3 region has the DNA TGTGCCAGCAGCTTTGGACTAGCGGGAGGATCCCAGACCCAGTACTTC. Translating it yields CASSFGLAGGSQTQYF.

This clonotype was seen more than once but under ten times. CDR3 sequence: CASSLEGLEGYEQYF. CDR3 bases: TGCGCCAGCAGCTTGGAGGGACTAGAGGGCTACGAGCAGTACTTC. The rearrangement links TRBV5-1 to TRBJ2-7; 8 bases align to TRBD2. Trimming cost V 0 bases and J 3 bases; bases outside gene matches: 5. Germline lookup yields CDR1 SGHRS and CDR2 YFSETQ. The CDR3 loop spans 15 amino acids.

In this sample, this clonotype turned up many times. The J gene is TRBJ2-4, the V gene TRBV5-6; D unresolved. CDR3 size: 13 residues. V shed 1 base and J shed 9 bases, with 11 bases lying between them. The germline gives CDR1 SGHDT, CDR2 YYEEEE. CDR3 protein: CASSLKGSSIQYF. CDR3 nucleotides: TGTGCCAGCAGCTTGAAAGGTTCGTCCATTCAGTACTTC.

This clonotype occurred a few times. V usage is TRBV7-6 and J usage is TRBJ2-1, with 7 bases identical to TRBD1. Germline trimming cut 1 base from V and 2 bases from J; bases unmatched to any gene: 8. Germline CDR1 SGHVS, CDR2 FNYEAQ. This CDR3 is 17 amino acids long. The CDR3 sequence is CASSLGQGPIPYNEQFF. As DNA, the CDR3 is TGTGCCAGCAGCTTAGGACAGGGACCAATACCCTACAATGAGCAGTTCTTC.

The CDR3 is CSARDDGGFAYNEQFF. In nucleotides, the CDR3 is TGCAGTGCTAGAGATGATGGGGGCTTTGCCTACAATGAGCAGTTCTTC. The chain combines TRBV20-1 with TRBJ2-1; TRBD1 might be the D (6 bases). The CDR3 consists of 16 residues. Per the germline V gene, CDR1 is DFQATT and CDR2 is SNEGSKA (reference sequence). V dropped 0 bases and J dropped 2 bases, with 14 bases sitting between them.

The rearrangement links TRBV12-3 or TRBV12-4 to TRBJ2-4; D perhaps matches TRBD2 (5 bases). V lost 6 bases and J lost 1, with 13 bases in between. This CDR3 is built from 15 residues. DNA of the CDR3: TGTGCCAGCAGCGAAATACCGGGGGCCAAAAACATTCAGTACTTC. Protein sequence: CASSEIPGAKNIQYF.